This T cell receptor (beta chain) is from a study of cytomegalovirus exposure and HLA in healthy donors. The study, taken as a whole, reports: Differences between HLA loci emerged in a later analysis of TCR association rates, with DRB1 most and HLA-C fewest.

The PCR employed 60 Vbeta primers together with 13 Jbeta primers. Data came from immunoSEQ multiplex PCR; TCRdb stores just in-frame clones and leaves some out. There are roughly 120,000 clones in the sample; 55% to 75% occur only once, and over 1.5% lies in the top ten. CDR1 and CDR2 from the germline V gene are SGHDN and FVKESK. Germline trimming cut 4 bases from V and 4 bases from J; bases unmatched to any gene: 22. This CDR3 is built from 19 residues. For this clone: Its specificity is unknown.

The chain joins TRBV14 to TRBJ2-7; TRBD2 matches at 7 bases. The TCR comes from a man aged 30 to 45 in good health and CMV-seropositive. Sequences were obtained from PBMCs. Written as DNA, the CDR3 is TGTGCCAGCAGCCGAAGGGCTTGGGGAGGGCTGAGTTCGGTTTACGAGCAGTACTTC. It specifies CASSRRAWGGLSSVYEQYF.